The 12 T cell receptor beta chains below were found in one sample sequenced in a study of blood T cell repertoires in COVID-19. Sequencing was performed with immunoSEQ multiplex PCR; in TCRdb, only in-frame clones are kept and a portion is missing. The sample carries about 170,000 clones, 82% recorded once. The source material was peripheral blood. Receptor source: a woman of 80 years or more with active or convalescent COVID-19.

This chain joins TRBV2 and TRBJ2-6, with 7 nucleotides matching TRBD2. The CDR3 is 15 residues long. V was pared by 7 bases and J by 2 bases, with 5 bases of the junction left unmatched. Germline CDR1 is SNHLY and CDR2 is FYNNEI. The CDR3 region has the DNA TGTGCCAGCATGGCGGGAGAGGCTGGGGCCAACGTCCTGACTTTC. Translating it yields CASMAGEAGANVLTF.

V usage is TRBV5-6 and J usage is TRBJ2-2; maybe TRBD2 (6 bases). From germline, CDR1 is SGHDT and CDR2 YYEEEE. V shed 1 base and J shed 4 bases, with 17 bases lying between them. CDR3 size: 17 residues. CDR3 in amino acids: CASSLQLERATTGELFF. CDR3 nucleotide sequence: TGTGCCAGCAGCTTGCAGCTCGAGCGGGCTACCACCGGGGAGCTGTTTTTT.

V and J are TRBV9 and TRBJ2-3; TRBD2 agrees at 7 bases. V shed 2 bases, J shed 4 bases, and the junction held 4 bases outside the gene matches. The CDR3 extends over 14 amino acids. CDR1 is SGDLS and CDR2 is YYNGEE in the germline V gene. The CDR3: CASSVAGEADTQYF. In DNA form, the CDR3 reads TGTGCCAGCAGCGTCGCGGGAGAGGCAGATACGCAGTATTTT.

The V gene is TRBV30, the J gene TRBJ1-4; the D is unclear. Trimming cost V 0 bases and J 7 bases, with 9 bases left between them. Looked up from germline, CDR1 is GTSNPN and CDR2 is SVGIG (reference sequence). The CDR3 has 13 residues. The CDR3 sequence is CAWSVGGSEKLFF. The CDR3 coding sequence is TGTGCCTGGAGTGTAGGCGGGAGTGAAAAACTGTTTTTT.

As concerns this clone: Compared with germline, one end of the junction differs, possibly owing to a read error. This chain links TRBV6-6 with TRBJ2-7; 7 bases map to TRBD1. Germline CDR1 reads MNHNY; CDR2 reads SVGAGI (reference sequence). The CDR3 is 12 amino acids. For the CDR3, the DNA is TGTGCCAGCAGTGCTCTTCCGGGACAGTCCGGGTTC. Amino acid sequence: CASSALPGQSGF.

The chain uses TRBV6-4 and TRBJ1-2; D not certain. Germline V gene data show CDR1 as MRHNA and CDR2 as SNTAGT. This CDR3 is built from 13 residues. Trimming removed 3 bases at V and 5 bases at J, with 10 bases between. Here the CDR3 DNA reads TGTGCCAGCAGTGATACATTCGGGTATGGCTACACCTTC. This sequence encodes CASSDTFGYGYTF.

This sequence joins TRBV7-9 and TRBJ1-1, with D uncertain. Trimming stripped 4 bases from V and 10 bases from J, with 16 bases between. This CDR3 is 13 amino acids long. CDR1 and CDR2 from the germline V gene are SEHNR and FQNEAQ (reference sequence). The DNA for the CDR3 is TGTGCCAGCAGCTCGGGAATCTGGGCACGAGCTTTCTTT. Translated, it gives CASSSGIWARAFF.

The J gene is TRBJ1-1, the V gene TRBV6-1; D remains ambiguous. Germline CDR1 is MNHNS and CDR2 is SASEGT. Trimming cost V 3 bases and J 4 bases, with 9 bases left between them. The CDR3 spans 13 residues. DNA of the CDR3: TGTGCCAGCAGTGAGCGAGACTCCACTGAAGCTTTCTTT. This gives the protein CASSERDSTEAFF.

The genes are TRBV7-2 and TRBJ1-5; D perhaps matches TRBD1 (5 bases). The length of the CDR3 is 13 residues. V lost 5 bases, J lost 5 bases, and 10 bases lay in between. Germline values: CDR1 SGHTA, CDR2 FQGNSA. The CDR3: CASSPPGDQPQHF. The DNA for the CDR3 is TGTGCCAGCAGCCCCCCGGGGGATCAGCCCCAGCATTTT.

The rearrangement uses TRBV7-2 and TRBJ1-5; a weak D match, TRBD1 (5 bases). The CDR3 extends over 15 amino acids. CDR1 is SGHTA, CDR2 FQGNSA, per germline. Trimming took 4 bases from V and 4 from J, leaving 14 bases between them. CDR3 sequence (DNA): TGTGCCAGCAGCTCCTCTGGGGGAGGAAATCAGCCCCAGCATTTT. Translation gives CASSSSGGGNQPQHF.

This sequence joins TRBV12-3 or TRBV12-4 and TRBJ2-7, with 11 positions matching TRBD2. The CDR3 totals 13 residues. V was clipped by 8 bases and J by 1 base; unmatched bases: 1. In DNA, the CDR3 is TGTGCCAGCGTAGCGGGAGGGTCCTACGAGCAGTACTTC. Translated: CASVAGGSYEQYF.

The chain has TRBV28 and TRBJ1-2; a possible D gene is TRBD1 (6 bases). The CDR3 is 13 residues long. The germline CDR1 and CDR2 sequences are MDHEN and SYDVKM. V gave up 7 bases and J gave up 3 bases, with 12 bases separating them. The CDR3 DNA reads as TGTGCCAGCATCGAAGGGGGGGACTATGGCTACACCTTC. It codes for CASIEGGDYGYTF.